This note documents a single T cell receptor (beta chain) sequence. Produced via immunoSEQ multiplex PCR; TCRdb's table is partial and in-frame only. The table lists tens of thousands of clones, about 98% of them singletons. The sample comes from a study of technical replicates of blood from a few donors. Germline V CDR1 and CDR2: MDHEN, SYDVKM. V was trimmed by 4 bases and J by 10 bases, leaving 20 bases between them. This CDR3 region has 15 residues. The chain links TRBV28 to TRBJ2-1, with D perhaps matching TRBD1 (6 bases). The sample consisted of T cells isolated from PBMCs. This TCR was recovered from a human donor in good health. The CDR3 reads CASSYRVAVRPEQFF. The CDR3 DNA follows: TGTGCCAGCAGTTACAGGGTTGCGGTACGTCCCGAGCAGTTCTTC.